This TCR beta chain was captured by sequencing in a study of T-cell reconstitution after alpha-beta-depleted transplantation in children. It was with unique molecular identifiers that the TCRbeta library was prepared. TCRdb called the PCR reads again in MiXCR, with one record for every CDR3 protein. In the table there are about 350,000 distinct CDR3 sequences, 10% to 15% of which are singletons. This clonotype turned up a few times. This CDR3 is 13 amino acids long. Trimming removed 3 bases at V and 4 bases at J, with 9 bases between. In germline, CDR1 is SNHLY, CDR2 FYNNEI. Material: PBMCs, obtained from the stem cell graft. The chain employs TRBV2 and TRBJ1-2; TRBD1 is a possible D gene (6 bases). This TCR was recovered from a human donor who donated a stem cell graft to a child with Fanconi anemia. CDR3 nucleotides: TGTGCCAGCAGTGATCCGGGGGCCTATGGCTACACCTTC. The encoded protein is CASSDPGAYGYTF.